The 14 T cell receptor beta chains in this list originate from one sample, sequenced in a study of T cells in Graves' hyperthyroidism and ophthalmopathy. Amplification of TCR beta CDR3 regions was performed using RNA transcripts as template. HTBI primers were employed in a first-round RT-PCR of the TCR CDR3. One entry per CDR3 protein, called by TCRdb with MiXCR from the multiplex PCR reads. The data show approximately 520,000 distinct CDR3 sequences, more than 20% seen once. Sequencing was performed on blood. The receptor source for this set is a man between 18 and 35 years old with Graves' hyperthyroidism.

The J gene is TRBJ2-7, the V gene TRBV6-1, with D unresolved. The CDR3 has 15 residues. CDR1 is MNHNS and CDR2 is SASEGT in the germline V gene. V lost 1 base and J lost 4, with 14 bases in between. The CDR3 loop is CASSEEVYEQYEQYF. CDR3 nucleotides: TGTGCCAGCAGTGAAGAAGTGTATGAGCAGTACGAGCAGTACTTC.

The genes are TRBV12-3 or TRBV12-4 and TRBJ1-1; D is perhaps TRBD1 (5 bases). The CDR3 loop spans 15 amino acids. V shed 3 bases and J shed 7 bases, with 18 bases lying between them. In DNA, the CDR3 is TGTGCCAGCAGTTTTGTCTCCACATGGGGGGGTGAAGCTTTCTTT. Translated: CASSFVSTWGGEAFF.

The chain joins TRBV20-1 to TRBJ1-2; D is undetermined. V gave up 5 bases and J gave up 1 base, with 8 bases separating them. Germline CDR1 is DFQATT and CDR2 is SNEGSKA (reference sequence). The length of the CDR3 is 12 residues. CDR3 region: CSAGRVNYGYTF. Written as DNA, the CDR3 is TGCAGTGCTGGGCGGGTTAACTATGGCTACACCTTC.

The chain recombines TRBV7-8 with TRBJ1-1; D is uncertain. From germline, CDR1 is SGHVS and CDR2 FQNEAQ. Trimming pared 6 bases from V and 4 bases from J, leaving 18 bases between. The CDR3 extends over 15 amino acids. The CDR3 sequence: CASSLSSFRRTEAFF. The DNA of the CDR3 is TGTGCCAGCAGTTTATCTTCCTTCCGGCGCACTGAAGCTTTCTTT.

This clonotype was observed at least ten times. DNA for the CDR3: TGTGCCAGCAGCTTCCCAGGGTCGGGCACTGAAGCTTTCTTT. Protein sequence: CASSFPGSGTEAFF. The chain couples TRBV11-3 to TRBJ1-1; perhaps TRBD1 as D (5 bases). Germline assignment: CDR1 SGHNT and CDR2 YENEEA. V gave up 3 bases and J gave up 4 bases, with 12 bases separating them. The CDR3 runs to 14 residues.

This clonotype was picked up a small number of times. The CDR3 sequence is CASSQDKPDRGYGYTF. DNA of the CDR3: TGTGCCAGCAGCCAAGATAAGCCGGACAGGGGTTATGGCTACACCTTC. The chain is built from TRBV14 and TRBJ1-2; 9 bases are a match to TRBD1. The germline V gene has CDR1 SGHDN and CDR2 FVKESK. V gave up 0 bases and J gave up 5 bases; unmatched junction bases: 7. The CDR3 is 16 amino acids. Together with reference TRBV14 and TRBJ1-2, the CDR3 gives the full variable domain: EAGVTQFPSHSVIEKGQTVTLRCDPISGHDNLYWYRRVMGKEIKFLLHFVKESKQDESGMPNNRFLAERTGGTYSTLKVQPAELEDSGVYFCASSQDKPDRGYGYTFGSGTRLTVV.

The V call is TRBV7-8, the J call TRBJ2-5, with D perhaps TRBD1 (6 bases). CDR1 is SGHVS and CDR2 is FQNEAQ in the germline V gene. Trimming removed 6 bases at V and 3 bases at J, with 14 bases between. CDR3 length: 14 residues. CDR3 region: CASRNPGTKETQYF. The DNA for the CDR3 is TGTGCCAGCAGAAATCCCGGGACAAAAGAGACCCAGTACTTC. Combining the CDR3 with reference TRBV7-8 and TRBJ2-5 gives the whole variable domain GAGVSQSPRYKVAKRGQDVALRCDPISGHVSLFWYQQALGQGPEFLTYFQNEAQLDKSGLPSDRFFAERPEGSVSTLKIQRTQQEDSAVYLCASRNPGTKETQYFGPGTRLLVL.

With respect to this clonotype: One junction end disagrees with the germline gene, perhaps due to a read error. CDR3 in DNA: TGTGCCAGCAGTGAGGTGGTGGCTAGCAATCAGCCTCAGCATTTT. This gives the protein CASSEVVASNQPQHF. V usage is TRBV6-1 and J usage is TRBJ1-5, with unresolved D. CDR1 is MNHNS, CDR2 SASEGT, per germline. The CDR3 covers 15 residues.

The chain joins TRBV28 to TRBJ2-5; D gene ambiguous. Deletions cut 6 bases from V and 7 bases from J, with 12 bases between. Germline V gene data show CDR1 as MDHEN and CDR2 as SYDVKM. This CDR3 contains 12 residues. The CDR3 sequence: CASSPSVRTQYF. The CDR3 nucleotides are TGTGCCAGCAGCCCAAGCGTAAGGACCCAGTACTTC.

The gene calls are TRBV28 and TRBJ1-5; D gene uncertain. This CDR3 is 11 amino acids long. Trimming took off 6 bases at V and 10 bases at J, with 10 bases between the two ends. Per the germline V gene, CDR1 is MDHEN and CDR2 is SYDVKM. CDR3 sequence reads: CASRSVGPQHF. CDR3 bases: TGTGCCAGCAGGTCCGTTGGTCCCCAGCATTTT. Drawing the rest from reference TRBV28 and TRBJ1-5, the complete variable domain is DVKVTQSSRYLVKRTGEKVFLECVQDMDHENMFWYRQDPGLGLRLIYFSYDVKMKEKGDIPEGYSVSREKKERFSLILESASTNQTSMYLCASRSVGPQHFGDGTRLSIL.

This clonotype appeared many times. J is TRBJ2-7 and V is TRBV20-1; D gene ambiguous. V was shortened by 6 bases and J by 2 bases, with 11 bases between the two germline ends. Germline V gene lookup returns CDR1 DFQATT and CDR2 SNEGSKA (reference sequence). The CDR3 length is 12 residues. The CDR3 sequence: CSAAHDTYEQYF. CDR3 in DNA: TGCAGTGCCGCACATGACACCTACGAGCAGTACTTC.

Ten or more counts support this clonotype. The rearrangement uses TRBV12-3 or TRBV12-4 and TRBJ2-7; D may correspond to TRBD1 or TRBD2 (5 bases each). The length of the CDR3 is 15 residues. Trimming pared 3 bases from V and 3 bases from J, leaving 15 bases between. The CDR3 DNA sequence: TGTGCCAGCAGTTTCGTGGACGGGGCCCACTACGAGCAGTACTTC. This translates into CASSFVDGAHYEQYF.

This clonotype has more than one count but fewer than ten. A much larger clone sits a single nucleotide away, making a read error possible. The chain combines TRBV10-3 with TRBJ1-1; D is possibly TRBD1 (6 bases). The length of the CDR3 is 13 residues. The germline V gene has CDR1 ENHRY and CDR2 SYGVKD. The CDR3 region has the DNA TGTGCCATCAGTCCGGAACAGGGCACTGGAGCTTTCTTT. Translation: CAISPEQGTGAFF.

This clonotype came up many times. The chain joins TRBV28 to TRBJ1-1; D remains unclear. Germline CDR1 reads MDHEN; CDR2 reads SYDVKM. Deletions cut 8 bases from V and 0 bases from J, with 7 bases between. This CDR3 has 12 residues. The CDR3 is CASGTLNTEAFF. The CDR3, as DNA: TGTGCCAGCGGAACTTTGAACACTGAAGCTTTCTTT.